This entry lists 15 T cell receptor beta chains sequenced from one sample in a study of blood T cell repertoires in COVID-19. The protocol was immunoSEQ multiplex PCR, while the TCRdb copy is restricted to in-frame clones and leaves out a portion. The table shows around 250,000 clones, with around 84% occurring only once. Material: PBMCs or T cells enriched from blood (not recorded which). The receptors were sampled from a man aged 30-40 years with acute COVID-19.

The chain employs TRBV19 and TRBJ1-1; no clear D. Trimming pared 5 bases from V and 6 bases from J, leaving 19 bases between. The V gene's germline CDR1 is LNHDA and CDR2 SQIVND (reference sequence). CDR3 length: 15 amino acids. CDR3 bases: TGTGCCAGTAGTGACTCTACAACTGCGGGCGCTGAAGCTTTCTTT. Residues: CASSDSTTAGAEAFF. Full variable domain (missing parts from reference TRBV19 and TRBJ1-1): DGGITQSPKYLFRKEGQNVTLSCEQNLNHDAMYWYRQDPGQGLRLIYYSQIVNDFQKGDIAEGYSVSREKKESFPLTVTSAQKNPTAFYLCASSDSTTAGAEAFFGQGTRLTVV.

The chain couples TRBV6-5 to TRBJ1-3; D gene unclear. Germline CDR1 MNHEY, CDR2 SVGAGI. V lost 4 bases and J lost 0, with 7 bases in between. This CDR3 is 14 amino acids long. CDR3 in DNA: TGTGCCAGCAGTTTCGAGGCCTCTGGAAACACCATATATTTT. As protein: CASSFEASGNTIYF.

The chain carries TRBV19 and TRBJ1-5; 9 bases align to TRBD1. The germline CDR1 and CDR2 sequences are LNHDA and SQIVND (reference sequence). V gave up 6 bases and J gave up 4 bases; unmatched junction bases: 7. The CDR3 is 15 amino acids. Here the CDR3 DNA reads TGTGCCAGTAGCCGGGGACAGGGCGGGAATCAGCCCCAGCATTTT. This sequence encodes CASSRGQGGNQPQHF.

CDR3 in DNA: TGTGCCACCAGTGATGGCCCCTCTAGCGGGATTAGCACAGATACGCAGTATTTT. Translation: CATSDGPSSGISTDTQYF. The chain employs TRBV24-1 and TRBJ2-3, with 9 positions matching TRBD2. The length of the CDR3 is 18 residues. Unmatched junction bases numbered 9, after V lost 3 bases and J lost 0 bases. The V gene's germline CDR1 is KGHDR and CDR2 SFDVKD.

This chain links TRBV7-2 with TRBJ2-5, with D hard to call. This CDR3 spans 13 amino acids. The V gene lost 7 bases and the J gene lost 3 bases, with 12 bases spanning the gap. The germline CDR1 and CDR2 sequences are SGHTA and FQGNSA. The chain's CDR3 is CASKAGGEETQYF. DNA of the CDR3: TGTGCCAGCAAAGCCGGTGGAGAAGAGACCCAGTACTTC.

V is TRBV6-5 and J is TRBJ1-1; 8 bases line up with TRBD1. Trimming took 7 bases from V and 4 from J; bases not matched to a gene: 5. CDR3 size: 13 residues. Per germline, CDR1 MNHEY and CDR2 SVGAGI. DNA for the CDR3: TGTGCCAGCACCAACAGGGGGTTCACTGAAGCTTTCTTT. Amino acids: CASTNRGFTEAFF.

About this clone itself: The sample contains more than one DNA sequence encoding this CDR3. The CDR3 reads CASSALDSFSGNTIYF. In DNA form, the CDR3 reads TGTGCCAGCAGCGCCCTGGACAGCTTCTCTGGAAACACCATATATTTT. The chain uses TRBV9 and TRBJ1-3; maybe TRBD1 (6 bases). This CDR3 is built from 16 residues. The germline gives CDR1 SGDLS, CDR2 YYNGEE. The V gene lost 3 bases and the J gene lost 0 bases, with 13 bases spanning the gap.

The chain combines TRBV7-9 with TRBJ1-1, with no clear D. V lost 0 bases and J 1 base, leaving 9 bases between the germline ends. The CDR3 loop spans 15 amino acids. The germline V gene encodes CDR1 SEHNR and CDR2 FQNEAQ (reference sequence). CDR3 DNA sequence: TGTGCCAGCAGCTTAGCAATGTCCAAGAACACTGAAGCTTTCTTT. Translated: CASSLAMSKNTEAFF. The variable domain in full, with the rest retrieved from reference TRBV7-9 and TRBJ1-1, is DTGVSQNPRHKITKRGQNVTFRCDPISEHNRLYWYRQTLGQGPEFLTYFQNEAQLEKSRLLSDRFSAERPKGSFSTLEIQRTEQGDSAMYLCASSLAMSKNTEAFFGQGTRLTVV.

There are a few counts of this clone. The CDR3 reads CASSLLAGGGNEQFF. In nucleotides, the CDR3 is TGTGCCAGCAGCTTACTAGCGGGAGGGGGGAATGAGCAGTTCTTC. J is TRBJ2-1 and V is TRBV5-4, with TRBD2 matching 13 bases. Trimming cost V 2 bases and J 7 bases; bases outside gene matches: 3. This CDR3 contains 15 residues. CDR1 is SGHNT and CDR2 is YYREEE in the germline V gene (reference sequence).

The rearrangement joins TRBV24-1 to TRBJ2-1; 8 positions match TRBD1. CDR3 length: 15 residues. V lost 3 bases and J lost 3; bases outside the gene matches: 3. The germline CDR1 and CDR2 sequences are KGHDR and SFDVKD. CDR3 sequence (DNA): TGTGCCACCAGTGATCCTACAGGGGGCTACAATGAGCAGTTCTTC. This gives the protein CATSDPTGGYNEQFF.

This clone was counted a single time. CDR3 DNA: TGCGCCAGCAGGGTCTCTCCGGGACAGGGGGTGAACACTGAAGCTTTCTTT. This codes for CASRVSPGQGVNTEAFF. V is TRBV4-1 and J is TRBJ1-1, with 11 bases that match TRBD1. This CDR3 has 17 residues. With 6 bases clipped from V and 0 bases from J, the junction kept 9 bases outside the gene matches. Germline V CDR1 and CDR2: MGHRA, YSYEKL.

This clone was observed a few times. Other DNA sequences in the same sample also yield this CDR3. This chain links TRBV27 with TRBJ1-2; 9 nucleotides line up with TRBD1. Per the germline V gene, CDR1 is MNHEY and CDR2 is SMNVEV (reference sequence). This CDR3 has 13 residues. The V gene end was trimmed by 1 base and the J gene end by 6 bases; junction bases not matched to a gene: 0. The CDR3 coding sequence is TGTGCCAGCAGTTTATGGACAGGGGATGGCTACACCTTC. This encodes CASSLWTGDGYTF.

The CDR3 sequence: CSAPEEDRYKNTGELFF. CDR3 DNA: TGCAGCGCGCCCGAGGAGGACCGTTACAAGAACACCGGGGAGCTGTTTTTT. The V gene is TRBV29-1, the J gene TRBJ2-2, with D maybe TRBD2 (5 bases). V was trimmed by 7 bases and J by 1 base, leaving 22 bases between them. Germline V lookup: CDR1 SQVTM, CDR2 ANQGSEA. The CDR3 is 17 residues long.

CDR3 in DNA: TGTGCCAGCAGCCAAGCTAGCGGGTCATTAGAGACCCAGTACTTC. Protein: CASSQASGSLETQYF. The J gene is TRBJ2-5, the V gene TRBV3-1 (or the pseudogene TRBV3-2), with 8 bases identical to TRBD2. Germline CDR1 LGHDT, CDR2 YNNKEL (reference sequence). The CDR3 is 15 residues long. V shed 1 base, J shed 4 bases, and the junction held 5 bases outside the gene matches.

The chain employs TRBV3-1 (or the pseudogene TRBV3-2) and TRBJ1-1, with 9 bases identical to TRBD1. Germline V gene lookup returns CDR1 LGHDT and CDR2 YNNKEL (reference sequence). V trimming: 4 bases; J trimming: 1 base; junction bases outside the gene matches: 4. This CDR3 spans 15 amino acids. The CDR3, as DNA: TGTGCCAGCAGCCGCACAGGGGGCGGGAACACTGAAGCTTTCTTT. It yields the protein CASSRTGGGNTEAFF.